This is a list of T cell receptor beta chains from one sample in a study of OX40 agonist ivuxolimab in advanced cancers. The data were produced by immunoSEQ multiplex PCR, yet TCRdb's version contains in-frame clones alone and is incomplete. The data show about 57,000 clones, approximately 83% seen once. The sample here was CD4+ or CD8+ T cells sorted from blood, taken in a trial of the OX40 agonist ivuxolimab. These receptors came from an adult with an advanced solid tumor such as melanoma, head and neck, liver or kidney cancer. Each CDR3 is given without its conserved first and last residue. The order of the fields is J gene, clone size, D gene, V gene, CDR3 protein. The D gene is left open where the match is weak. Clone sizes are given selectively: once, few, many, or a class where the clone is expanded.

>TRBJ1-1|few|TRBD1|TRBV6-1
ASRTQGRTEAF
>TRBJ1-4|.|.|TRBV2
ASSEGSVFEKLF
>TRBJ1-2|.|.|TRBV5-1
ASSFNGEDGYT
>TRBJ2-7|.|TRBD2|TRBV2
ASCRRETQDEQY
>TRBJ1-4|.|.|TRBV11-3
ASSRGGTNEKLF
>TRBJ2-3|.|.|TRBV6-1
ATAGSGTDTQY
>TRBJ1-5|once|.|TRBV28
ASRSRGNQPQH
>TRBJ2-1|.|.|TRBV5-6
ASSLGGRGTEQF
>TRBJ1-3|.|.|TRBV9
ASSATRGYSGNTIY
>TRBJ2-7|.|.|TRBV6-5
ASSPSGGEQY
>TRBJ2-4|.|TRBD1|TRBV6-1
ASSPTVDRVNIQY
>TRBJ2-7|.|TRBD1|TRBV6-5
ASRRRDRAYEQY
>TRBJ1-1|once|TRBD1|TRBV10-3
AISPDRKSTEAF
>TRBJ2-1|.|TRBD2|TRBV7-2
ASSLASSLAGEQF
>TRBJ2-5|once|.|TRBV5-1
ASSLGPGSIQETQY
>TRBJ2-7|.|.|TRBV6-5
ASRATGKTYEQY
>TRBJ2-1|.|TRBD1|TRBV5-8
ASSLQGGSYNEQF
>TRBJ2-1|.|.|TRBV6-4
ASSDSDSRSGNEQF
>TRBJ1-3|.|.|TRBV18
ASSPTLGRLENTIY
>TRBJ1-5|.|.|TRBV7-8
ASSLGADQPQH
>TRBJ1-4|.|TRBD1|TRBV6-5
ASSPLTGSGEKLF
>TRBJ2-1|.|.|TRBV5-1
ASSLVRGIAGFSNEQF
>TRBJ1-2|.|.|TRBV19
ASSDRGDDGRGYT
>TRBJ1-6|.|TRBD1|TRBV6-5
ASGGDRANSPLH
>TRBJ1-1|.|TRBD1|TRBV5-1
ASSRGEGAEAF
>TRBJ2-7|.|TRBD2|TRBV6-1
ASSGMSSGSRAYEQY
>TRBJ2-1|.|.|TRBV5-4
ASSLSSRRHEQF
>TRBJ1-2|.|TRBD1|TRBV18
ASSPSTHRGEGYT
>TRBJ1-2|.|TRBD1|TRBV2
ASSPTGEGGYT
>TRBJ2-2|.|TRBD1|TRBV4-2
ASSPGTGNTGELF
>TRBJ1-1|.|TRBD1|TRBV2
ASMGQTNTEAF
>TRBJ1-6|.|.|TRBV30
AWSAGISYNSPLH
>TRBJ2-4|.|TRBD2|TRBV18
ASSRTSRSVGNIQY
>TRBJ2-1|.|TRBD2|TRBV6-1
ASRTSGRRHEQF
>TRBJ2-3|.|TRBD2|TRBV12-5
ARKRGPAAY
>TRBJ2-7|.|.|TRBV5-4
ASSFNGWAEDEQY
>TRBJ2-5|.|.|TRBV19
ASRRQGGQETQY
>TRBJ1-1|.|.|TRBV19
ASKRQLNTEAF
>TRBJ2-2|.|.|TRBV6-6
ASGGGEGTHTGELF
>TRBJ1-6|.|.|TRBV11-2
ASSLDRGAGSPLH
>TRBJ2-7|few|.|TRBV5-1
ASSLGWQSSSYEQY
>TRBJ2-1|.|.|TRBV4-2
ASSQGTGGSESYNEQF
>TRBJ1-4|.|.|TRBV5-1
ASRPTMGLTNEKLF
>TRBJ1-2|.|.|TRBV11-1
ASSPGPGDYGYT
>TRBJ1-1|.|.|TRBV6-6
ASSPSRGRDTEAF
>TRBJ2-7|.|TRBD2|TRBV18
ASSPGGGIYEQY
>TRBJ2-3|once|.|TRBV7-9
ASSLAGDTDTQY
>TRBJ1-2|.|.|TRBV28
ASSPLGGNNYGYT
>TRBJ2-5|.|TRBD2|TRBV7-9
ASSLLAAQETQY
>TRBJ2-4|once|TRBD1|TRBV5-6
ASSNRGGKNIQY
>TRBJ1-4|.|TRBD1|TRBV29-1
SARQGIRANEKLF
>TRBJ2-7|.|.|TRBV30
AWNIQRGYEQY
>TRBJ2-2|.|.|TRBV6-5
ASRLVEGPARELF
>TRBJ1-6|.|.|TRBV7-9
ASSFRDTKTYNSPLH
>TRBJ1-4|.|.|TRBV7-9
ASSFSISTTAGEKLF
>TRBJ2-3|.|TRBD2|TRBV7-6
ASSLVSGNTDTQY
>TRBJ2-7|.|TRBD1|TRBV2
ASRGTGQLYEQY
>TRBJ1-1|.|.|TRBV18
ASSPGSEAF